A single T cell receptor beta chain is shown here with its context. As yet, its antigen is unknown. UMI labels and 5' RACE were used to prepare the TRB cDNA libraries. TCRdb re-called the 5' RACE reads and catalogs CDR3 proteins one per entry, DNA excluded. The sample data list roughly 100,000 distinct CDR3 sequences. This entry comes from a study of CXCR3-negative and CXCR3-positive naive CD8 T cells. Study-wide results and limits: CXCR3 expression dropped partially after cryopreservation, and most assays relied on fresh PBMCs. In naive cells, CXCR3-negative and CXCR3-positive subsets had similar TRBV-TRBJ usage; memory cells differed. Compared with CXCR3-negative naive cells, CXCR3-positive naive cells showed more hydrophobic TRB CDR3s.

The CDR3 loop spans 14 amino acids. Germline V gives CDR1 MNHEY, CDR2 SVGAGI. The chain employs TRBV6-5 and TRBJ2-1; TCRdb returns TRBD1, unconfirmable since there is no DNA. The receptor was isolated from a human donor in good health. Some clones in this sample may be carry-over from other donors' samples. Sequenced material: naive CXCR3+ CD8+ T cells from blood. Subset denoted: CD45RO-CCR7+CD27+CD95- naive CD8+ T cells expressing CXCR3 (TNR3+). The CDR3: CASSYEGGAHEQFF.